The text below deals with one TCR beta chain. Its target antigen remains unknown. Base qualities are not at hand, and no much larger clone is one base apart. The sample comes from a study of blood T cell repertoires in COVID-19 (TCRdb year 2020). With respect to the entire study: Samples covering the acute and convalescent phases of COVID-19 were provided by collaborators in the United States, Italy and Spain. The material from the prospective study consisted of cDNA or gDNA derived from T cells, B-cell-depleted T cells, or PBMCs. The dataset comprised deeply sampled blood TCRbeta repertoires from subjects exposed to, actively infected with, or recovered from COVID-19. The repertoires were made available in a free public database intended to serve as a resource for research on the immune response to SARS-CoV-2. The samples were drawn from the first 160 participants of the ongoing ImmuneRACE study and from 950 to 1,500 subjects provided by 6 global collaborators. Nearly every sample came with metadata listing a de-identified subject ID, COVID-19 status, age in years and sex. Where HLA class I and class II types were available, the types were taken from metadata supplied by the sample provider, not from assay-based typing. Points the paper makes about the study in general: Clinical and demographic metadata were provided uncurated, with the amount varying by source and participant.

TCRbeta CDR3 regions were amplified from genomic DNA by means of the immunoSEQ Assay, a bias-controlled multiplex PCR. As for the authors' bioinformatics: The number of nucleated cells in each sample was estimated from the amplification of reference gene primers within the assay. Sequence reads were collapsed and filtered to measure the absolute abundance of every unique TCRbeta CDR3 rearrangement. For each sample, productive Simpson clonality was calculated by taking the square root of Simpson's diversity index across productive rearrangements. This is the immuneACCESS table as TCRdb keeps it, with only in-frame sequences that have V and J called. A part of the clones is gone; compared with another copy, unresolved V genes explain less than half, and the rest is unexplained. V, J and clone size were drawn from that table, and D and trimming were deduced from the DNA. The sample has tens of thousands of clones on record, about 80% of them singletons. The ten largest clones take up 12% of the sample.

The collaborating institutions used their own protocols to collect whole blood in K2EDTA tubes. Collaborator samples were shipped for TCRbeta analysis as frozen whole blood, isolated PBMCs, or DNA extracted from either sample type. The germline V gene specifies MDHEN as CDR1 and SYDVKM as CDR2. Inclusive of the bounding cysteine and phenylalanine, the CDR3 is 19 residues long. The DNA shown is the 57-base CDR3, in frame from base 1. V trim: 6 bases; J trim: 0 bases; unmatched bases: 16. The chain employs TRBV28 and TRBJ1-1; TRBD1 matches 10 bases in the middle. This TCR was recovered from a human donor in a cohort sampled during active COVID-19. Sequenced material: peripheral blood. The base sequence is TGTGCCAGCAGCACTATATCCCCGGGACAGGGGAAATTGAACACTGAAGCTTTCTTT. Its amino acids are CASSTISPGQGKLNTEAFF.